The 22 T cell receptor beta chains below all came from one sample that was sequenced in a study of long-term antiretroviral therapy in people with HIV. The authors ran the immunoSEQ assay, v3.0, at survey level. Profiling relied on immunoSEQ multiplex PCR, and the TCRdb table lists in-frame clones only, not all of them. There are about 30,000 clones in the sample; around 95% occur only once, and 8% to 10% lies in the top ten. Specimen: unsorted PBMCs, collected 5.3 years after starting antiretroviral therapy. Receptor source: a man aged 25 to 40 with HIV.

This clone was seen once. CDR3 protein: CASRKSPYNSPLHF. CDR3 DNA: TGTGCCAGCAGAAAGTCGCCCTATAATTCACCCCTCCACTTT. The chain recombines TRBV2 with TRBJ1-6; D not resolved. Trimming cost V 6 bases and J 2 bases, with 8 bases left between them. The CDR3 has 14 amino acids. CDR1 is SNHLY, CDR2 FYNNEI, per germline.

V usage is TRBV30 and J usage is TRBJ2-7; TRBD1 aligns across 9 bases. This CDR3 region has 18 residues. Germline V lookup: CDR1 GTSNPN, CDR2 SVGIG (reference sequence). J lost 2 bases, V lost 0 bases, and 14 bases had no gene match. The CDR3 region has the DNA TGTGCCTGGAGTGTCAAGTCTCCGGGACAGGGCTTTACCTACGAGCAGTACTTC. Translating gives CAWSVKSPGQGFTYEQYF.

This clone was picked up one time. This sequence joins TRBV9 and TRBJ2-3; 10 bases map to TRBD2. After removal of 4 bases from V and 4 bases from J, the junction contained 9 bases not matched to a gene. CDR1 is SGDLS and CDR2 is YYNGEE in the germline V gene. CDR3 length equals 16 residues. This chain's CDR3 is CASSPRTSGLADTQYF. CDR3 bases: TGTGCCAGCAGCCCCCGGACTAGCGGTCTAGCAGATACGCAGTATTTT.

This sequence joins TRBV9 and TRBJ2-1, with no clear D. Trimming took 0 bases from V and 5 from J, leaving 12 bases between them. The CDR3 has 15 amino acids. CDR1 is SGDLS, CDR2 YYNGEE, per germline. CDR3 residues: CASSVGPTSDNEQFF. CDR3 DNA sequence: TGTGCCAGCAGCGTAGGTCCGACTTCTGACAATGAGCAGTTCTTC.

This sequence joins TRBV6-4 and TRBJ1-3; no clear D. Germline V CDR1 and CDR2: MRHNA, SNTAGT. V was clipped by 6 bases and J by 0 bases, with 12 bases between them. The CDR3 consists of 15 residues. This CDR3 reads CASREQLVSGNTIYF. In DNA form, the CDR3 reads TGTGCCAGCAGGGAACAGTTGGTCTCTGGAAACACCATATATTTT.

The rearrangement uses TRBV4-1 and TRBJ2-5; 8 bases align to TRBD2. Germline CDR1 is MGHRA and CDR2 is YSYEKL. V was clipped by 4 bases and J by 2 bases; unmatched bases: 9. This CDR3 has 16 amino acids. The CDR3 here is CASSPPGQRGQETQYF. The CDR3 DNA sequence: TGCGCCAGCAGCCCCCCGGGCCAGCGGGGGCAAGAGACCCAGTACTTC.

The chain combines TRBV6-4 with TRBJ2-1; TRBD1 might be the D (7 bases). The CDR3 has 14 amino acids. Germline V gene data show CDR1 as MRHNA and CDR2 as SNTAGT. V lost 4 bases and J 8 bases, leaving 15 bases between the germline ends. The CDR3 region has the DNA TGTGCCAGCAGTGCCGAGGGCAGGGGGGATGAGCAGTTCTTC. It is translated as CASSAEGRGDEQFF.

The J gene is TRBJ2-7, the V gene TRBV19; D perhaps matches TRBD2 (7 bases). The CDR3 is made up of 12 amino acids. Per the germline V gene, CDR1 is LNHDA and CDR2 is SQIVND (reference sequence). The ends were cut back, 7 bases at V and 6 bases at J, with 13 bases in the middle. The CDR3 DNA reads TGTGCCAGTATCCCCGGGGGGCTCGAGCAGTACTTC. Translated: CASIPGGLEQYF.

The V gene is TRBV11-2, the J gene TRBJ1-4, with a possible D match to TRBD1 (5 bases). V lost 0 bases and J 7 bases, leaving 9 bases between the germline ends. The CDR3 loop spans 14 amino acids. Germline V gene lookup returns CDR1 SGHAT and CDR2 FQNNGV. In nucleotides, the CDR3 is TGTGCCAGCAGCTTAGAATTGGGACCTGAAAAACTGTTTTTT. Translated: CASSLELGPEKLFF.

The rearrangement uses TRBV13 and TRBJ2-2, with 7 nucleotides matching TRBD2. Looked up from germline, CDR1 is PRHDT and CDR2 is FYEKMQ (reference sequence). The CDR3 has 15 residues. Trimming cost V 4 bases and J 3 bases; bases outside gene matches: 5. The CDR3 DNA sequence: TGTGCCAGCAGCTGGCTAGCGGAGGACACCGGGGAGCTGTTTTTT. Its protein is CASSWLAEDTGELFF.

The chain uses TRBV7-2 and TRBJ1-1, with D uncertain. Germline CDR1 reads SGHTA; CDR2 reads FQGNSA. The V end lost 1 base, the J end lost 11 bases, and 11 bases lay between the germline ends. The CDR3 loop spans 12 amino acids. In DNA form, the CDR3 reads TGTGCCAGCAGCTTAGGGATAGGTCCGGCTTTCTTT. Protein sequence: CASSLGIGPAFF. The variable domain in full, completed from reference TRBV7-2 and TRBJ1-1, reads GAGVSQSPSNKVTEKGKDVELRCDPISGHTALYWYRQSLGQGLEFLIYFQGNSAPDKSGLPSDRFSAERTGGSVSTLTIQRTQQEDSAVYLCASSLGIGPAFFGQGTRLTVV.

The genes are TRBV13 and TRBJ2-1; 7 bases align to TRBD2. J lost 3 bases, V lost 4 bases, and 12 bases had no gene match. Germline V gene sequence: CDR1 PRHDT, CDR2 FYEKMQ (reference sequence). The length of the CDR3 is 17 residues. CDR3 sequence (DNA): TGTGCCAGCAGCTCCCCTGGCGGGAGCCCATTCTACAATGAGCAGTTCTTC. Its translation: CASSSPGGSPFYNEQFF.

V gene TRBV7-9 combines with J gene TRBJ2-2; 9 bases agree with TRBD2. Germline CDR1 reads SEHNR; CDR2 reads FQNEAQ (reference sequence). This CDR3 has 19 amino acids. V lost 0 bases and J lost 0; bases outside the gene matches: 8. The CDR3 region is CASSLARLAGPANTGELFF. As DNA, the CDR3 is TGTGCCAGCAGCTTAGCGAGGCTAGCGGGGCCCGCGAACACCGGGGAGCTGTTTTTT.

V is TRBV15 and J is TRBJ1-5; D call uncertain. The CDR3 runs 14 residues. The germline V gene has CDR1 LNHNV and CDR2 YYDKDF (reference sequence). The V and J ends lost 5 bases and 0 bases respectively, with 8 bases between them. CDR3 residues: CATSYLPSNQPQHF. Written as DNA, the CDR3 is TGTGCCACCAGCTACCTCCCTAGCAATCAGCCCCAGCATTTT.

Sample share makes this clone medium-sized. The chain carries TRBV4-3 and TRBJ2-1; 7 bases align to TRBD2. Germline CDR1 is LGHNA and CDR2 is YSLEER. V lost 3 bases to trimming and J lost 9 bases; unmatched junction nucleotides: 14. This CDR3 region has 16 residues. CDR3 amino acids: CASSQDGSGKLGEQFF. The DNA for the CDR3 is TGCGCCAGCAGCCAGGACGGGAGCGGGAAATTAGGTGAGCAGTTCTTC.

The CDR3 region is CASSSAGRLTIGEQFF. The DNA of the CDR3 is TGCGCCAGCAGCTCCGCGGGAAGACTAACCATCGGTGAGCAGTTCTTC. The chain uses TRBV5-1 and TRBJ2-1, with D perhaps matching TRBD2 (6 bases). CDR1 and CDR2 from the germline V gene are SGHRS and YFSETQ. This CDR3 is built from 16 residues. Trimming shortened V by 3 bases and J by 9 bases, and 22 bases separated the two germline ends.

The chain links TRBV9 to TRBJ2-7; TRBD1 matches 7 bases. Germline V gene lookup returns CDR1 SGDLS and CDR2 YYNGEE. The CDR3 is made up of 14 amino acids. After removal of 4 bases from V and 3 bases from J, the junction contained 7 bases not matched to a gene. The CDR3 is CASSTRWDSYEQYF. CDR3 in DNA: TGTGCCAGCAGCACCCGTTGGGACAGCTACGAGCAGTACTTC.

This chain joins TRBV11-2 and TRBJ2-7, with TRBD2 identical over 9 bases. J lost 0 bases, V lost 2 bases, and 5 bases had no gene match. CDR1 is SGHAT, CDR2 FQNNGV, per germline. There are 16 residues in the CDR3. The CDR3, as DNA: TGTGCCAGCAGCTTAATCCTAGCGGGGAGCTCCTACGAGCAGTACTTC. It codes for CASSLILAGSSYEQYF.

The V gene is TRBV2, the J gene TRBJ1-2, with 11 bases lining up with TRBD1. The CDR3 extends over 15 amino acids. Germline values: CDR1 SNHLY, CDR2 FYNNEI. The trim removed 3 bases at V and 8 bases at J, leaving 8 bases unmatched. The CDR3 region has the DNA TGTGCCAGCAGTGACTCGGACAGGGGGCGGGAGGGCTACACCTTC. This codes for CASSDSDRGREGYTF.

The chain employs TRBV11-2 and TRBJ2-2; unclear D gene. Germline loops: CDR1 SGHAT, CDR2 FQNNGV. Trimming took 1 base from V and 1 from J, leaving 10 bases between them. The CDR3 is 16 residues long. The CDR3 loop is CASSLGVSRNTGELFF. The CDR3 DNA sequence: TGTGCCAGCAGCTTAGGGGTTAGCAGGAACACCGGGGAGCTGTTTTTT.

The rearrangement joins TRBV7-9 to TRBJ1-1; the D is unclear. CDR1 is SEHNR and CDR2 is FQNEAQ in the germline V gene (reference sequence). V shed 5 bases and J shed 6 bases, with 16 bases lying between them. This CDR3 comprises 14 residues. The CDR3 sequence is CASSPRGHGAEAFF. As DNA, the CDR3 is TGTGCCAGCAGCCCCCGAGGGCATGGTGCTGAAGCTTTCTTT.

This chain links TRBV7-9 with TRBJ1-4; D not resolved. The V gene lost 5 bases and the J gene lost 5 bases, with 15 bases spanning the gap. The CDR3 covers 15 residues. Germline V gene data show CDR1 as SEHNR and CDR2 as FQNEAQ (reference sequence). DNA of the CDR3: TGTGCCAGCAGCGCAGTAAGACAACCCAATGAAAAACTGTTTTTT. Amino acid sequence: CASSAVRQPNEKLFF.